This entry describes one TCR beta chain. The record originates from a study of shared clonotypes between healthy human individuals. What was sequenced on ten immunoSEQ deep assay plates was unsorted PBMC DNA. Original handling: Junction-only sequences without quality scores came from ImmunoSEQ, so filtering differed. TCRdb's table, derived via immunoSEQ multiplex PCR, lists solely in-frame clones and lacks some. The V and J calls and the clone size are those of that table, but D and trimming were determined from the DNA. The sample lists 490,000 or so clones; around 79% were seen once. V lost 0 bases and J lost 4, with 10 bases in between. The CDR3 sequence is 14 residues long. Germline V CDR1 and CDR2: SGHDT, YYEEEE. Donors comprised only Caucasian adults living in Nashville, Tennessee. Around 82 million PBMCs supplied genomic DNA for unsorted samples.

The sequence derives from a middle-aged woman in good health. Some clones in this sample may be carry-over from other donors' samples. The chain has TRBV5-6 and TRBJ1-1; D ambiguous. The specimen sequenced was PBMCs. CDR3 sequence reads: CASSLVAAGTEAFF. The CDR3, as DNA: TGTGCCAGCAGCTTGGTGGCCGCAGGCACTGAAGCTTTCTTT.